This TCR beta chain was recorded in a study of T-cell memory formation after mild COVID-19. Study-wide context: Most TCR clusters belonged to a single donor. Overall study findings and caveats: Clones which contracted sat mainly in CM and EM if CD4+, and in EMRA if CD8+. Cross-reactive memory apparently joined, as some responding clones appeared in pre-infection memory.

5'RACE with constant-segment primers yielded barcoded, UMI-tagged TCR alpha and TCR beta cDNA libraries. MiXCR, run by TCRdb on the 5' RACE reads, gives a single entry per CDR3 protein. The sample records about 310,000 distinct CDR3 sequences, 15% to 20% being singletons. V gave up 5 bases and J gave up 6 bases, with 11 bases separating them. This CDR3 has 13 amino acids. This clonotype has a handful of counts. Its target is unknown. J is TRBJ1-5 and V is TRBV12-3 or TRBV12-4; TRBD1 is a possible D gene (5 bases). Material for sequencing was PBMCs or a T cell subset sorted from them (not recorded which). The sequence was collected from a man between 18 and 29 years old who had mild COVID-19 (a few samples of this study predate the infection). Cell type and time point are not known. The CDR3 sequence: CASSLDSLQPQHF. The CDR3 DNA follows: TGTGCCAGCAGTCTAGACAGCCTTCAGCCCCAGCATTTT.